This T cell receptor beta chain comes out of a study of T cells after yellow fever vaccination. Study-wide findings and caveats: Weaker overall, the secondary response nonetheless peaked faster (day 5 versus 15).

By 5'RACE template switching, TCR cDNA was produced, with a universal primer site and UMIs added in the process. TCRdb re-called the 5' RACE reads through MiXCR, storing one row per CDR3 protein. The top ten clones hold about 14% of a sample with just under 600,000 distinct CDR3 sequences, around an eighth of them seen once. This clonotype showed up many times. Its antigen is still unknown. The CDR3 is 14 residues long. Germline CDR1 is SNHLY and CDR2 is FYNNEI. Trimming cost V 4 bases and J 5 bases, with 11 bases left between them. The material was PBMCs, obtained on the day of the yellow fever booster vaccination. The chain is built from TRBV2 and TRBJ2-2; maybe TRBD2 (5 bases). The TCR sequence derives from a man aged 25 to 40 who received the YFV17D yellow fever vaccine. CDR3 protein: CASSGGSRTGELFF. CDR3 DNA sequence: TGTGCCAGCAGTGGAGGGAGTAGGACCGGGGAGCTGTTTTTT.